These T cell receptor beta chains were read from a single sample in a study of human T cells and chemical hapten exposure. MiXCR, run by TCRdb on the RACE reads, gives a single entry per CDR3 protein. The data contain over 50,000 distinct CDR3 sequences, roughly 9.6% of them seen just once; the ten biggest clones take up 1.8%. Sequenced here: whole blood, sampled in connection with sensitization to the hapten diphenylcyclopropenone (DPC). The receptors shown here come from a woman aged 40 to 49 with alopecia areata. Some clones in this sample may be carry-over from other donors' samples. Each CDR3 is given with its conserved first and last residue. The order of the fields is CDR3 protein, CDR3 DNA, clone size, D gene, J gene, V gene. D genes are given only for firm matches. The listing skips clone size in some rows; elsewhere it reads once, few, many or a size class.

cdr3_aa: CASTTGTGSYEQYF; cdr3_nt: TGTGCCAGCACTACAGGGACTGGATCCTACGAGCAGTACTTC; clone_size: many; d_call: .; j_call: TRBJ2-7; v_call: TRBV6-1
cdr3_aa: CASSLASNQPQHF; cdr3_nt: TGTGCCAGCAGTCTTGCTTCCAATCAGCCCCAGCATTTT; clone_size: many; d_call: .; j_call: TRBJ1-5; v_call: TRBV12-3/TRBV12-4
cdr3_aa: CSAASSGNQETQYF; cdr3_nt: TGCAGTGCAGCTTCTAGCGGGAACCAAGAGACCCAGTACTTC; clone_size: .; d_call: TRBD2; j_call: TRBJ2-5; v_call: TRBV20-1
cdr3_aa: CASSLTGRGLNTEAFF; cdr3_nt: TGCGCCAGCAGCCTTACCGGACGGGGCTTGAACACTGAAGCTTTCTTT; clone_size: .; d_call: .; j_call: TRBJ1-1; v_call: TRBV5-1
cdr3_aa: CASMLGEDQPQHF; cdr3_nt: TGTGCCAGCATGCTGGGCGAGGATCAGCCCCAGCATTTT; clone_size: many; d_call: .; j_call: TRBJ1-5; v_call: TRBV2
cdr3_aa: CAWSTRSKYEQYF; cdr3_nt: TGTGCCTGGAGTACCCGGAGCAAATACGAGCAGTACTTC; clone_size: .; d_call: .; j_call: TRBJ2-7; v_call: TRBV30
cdr3_aa: CASSFQGLGYTF; cdr3_nt: TGTGCCAGCAGTTTTCAGGGTCTTGGCTACACCTTC; clone_size: many; d_call: .; j_call: TRBJ1-2; v_call: TRBV28
cdr3_aa: CASSPFGGRGASNEQFF; cdr3_nt: TGCGCCAGCAGCCCCTTTGGCGGGAGAGGGGCGAGTAATGAGCAGTTCTTC; clone_size: .; d_call: TRBD2; j_call: TRBJ2-1; v_call: TRBV4-1
cdr3_aa: CATSRPPNTGELFF; cdr3_nt: TGTGCCACCAGCAGACCGCCGAACACCGGGGAGCTGTTTTTT; clone_size: few; d_call: .; j_call: TRBJ2-2; v_call: TRBV24-1
cdr3_aa: CSVELGDGYTF; cdr3_nt: TGCAGCGTTGAGTTAGGGGATGGCTACACCTTC; clone_size: .; d_call: .; j_call: TRBJ1-2; v_call: TRBV29-1
cdr3_aa: CASSNRLAGGMDTQYF; cdr3_nt: TGTGCCAGCAGCAACCGACTAGCGGGGGGTATGGATACGCAGTATTTT; clone_size: few; d_call: TRBD2; j_call: TRBJ2-3; v_call: TRBV7-2
cdr3_aa: CASSQNRVGNQPQHF; cdr3_nt: TGCGCCAGCAGCCAAAACAGGGTGGGCAATCAGCCCCAGCATTTT; clone_size: many; d_call: .; j_call: TRBJ1-5; v_call: TRBV4-1
cdr3_aa: CASSLSGGAGETQYF; cdr3_nt: TGTGCCAGCAGTTTATCGGGGGGGGCCGGAGAGACCCAGTACTTC; clone_size: few; d_call: .; j_call: TRBJ2-5; v_call: TRBV27
cdr3_aa: CASSLGFRDKRSYNEQFF; cdr3_nt: TGTGCCAGCAGCTTAGGGTTCCGGGACAAACGCTCCTACAATGAGCAGTTCTTC; clone_size: many; d_call: .; j_call: TRBJ2-1; v_call: TRBV7-6
cdr3_aa: CASSPYTGRAFF; cdr3_nt: TGTGCCAGCAGCCCCTATACCGGGCGGGCTTTCTTT; clone_size: few; d_call: .; j_call: TRBJ1-1; v_call: TRBV14
cdr3_aa: CASSQQGTEAFF; cdr3_nt: TGTGCCAGCAGTCAACAGGGGACTGAAGCTTTCTTT; clone_size: many; d_call: TRBD1; j_call: TRBJ1-1; v_call: TRBV12-3/TRBV12-4
cdr3_aa: CASSFVGNTEAFF; cdr3_nt: TGTGCCAGCAGTTTCGTCGGGAACACTGAAGCTTTCTTT; clone_size: many; d_call: .; j_call: TRBJ1-1; v_call: TRBV6-5
cdr3_aa: CSASRGLPNTEAFF; cdr3_nt: TGCAGTGCTAGCAGGGGGCTCCCGAACACTGAAGCTTTCTTT; clone_size: .; d_call: TRBD1; j_call: TRBJ1-1; v_call: TRBV20-1
cdr3_aa: CASSLDQGQETQYF; cdr3_nt: TGTGCCAGCAGCTTAGATCAAGGTCAGGAGACCCAGTACTTC; clone_size: many; d_call: .; j_call: TRBJ2-5; v_call: TRBV11-2
cdr3_aa: CASHGAGFYEQYF; cdr3_nt: TGTGCCAGCCATGGGGCTGGATTTTACGAGCAGTACTTC; clone_size: .; d_call: .; j_call: TRBJ2-7; v_call: TRBV28
cdr3_aa: CASSLPGVGAKNIQYF; cdr3_nt: TGTGCCAGCAGTTTACCGGGGGTTGGTGCCAAAAACATTCAGTACTTC; clone_size: .; d_call: .; j_call: TRBJ2-4; v_call: TRBV28
cdr3_aa: CASSKPVTGCGGTEAFF; cdr3_nt: TGTGCCAGCAGCAAACCTGTTACAGGGTGTGGAGGCACTGAAGCTTTCTTT; clone_size: many; d_call: .; j_call: TRBJ1-1; v_call: TRBV21-1
cdr3_aa: CASMDSKNIQYF; cdr3_nt: TGTGCCAGCATGGACAGTAAAAACATTCAGTACTTC; clone_size: few; d_call: .; j_call: TRBJ2-4; v_call: TRBV6-1
cdr3_aa: CATSDVGTAYGYTF; cdr3_nt: TGTGCCACCAGTGATGTGGGGACAGCCTATGGCTACACCTTC; clone_size: many; d_call: TRBD1; j_call: TRBJ1-2; v_call: TRBV24-1
cdr3_aa: CSASAWGRTYNEQFF; cdr3_nt: TGCAGTGCTTCCGCGTGGGGACGTACATACAATGAGCAGTTCTTC; clone_size: .; d_call: .; j_call: TRBJ2-1; v_call: TRBV20-1
cdr3_aa: CAITTDYTYEQYF; cdr3_nt: TGTGCCATCACTACGGACTATACCTACGAGCAGTACTTC; clone_size: .; d_call: .; j_call: TRBJ2-7; v_call: TRBV10-3
cdr3_aa: CSVVEGGSDYGYTF; cdr3_nt: TGCAGCGTTGTGGAGGGAGGTTCGGACTATGGCTACACCTTC; clone_size: .; d_call: .; j_call: TRBJ1-2; v_call: TRBV29-1
cdr3_aa: CSASYGGNQPQHF; cdr3_nt: TGCAGTGCTAGCTATGGGGGCAATCAGCCCCAGCATTTT; clone_size: many; d_call: .; j_call: TRBJ1-5; v_call: TRBV20-1
cdr3_aa: CSASLRDGSSGNTIYF; cdr3_nt: TGCAGTGCTAGCCTCCGGGACGGAAGCTCTGGAAACACCATATATTTT; clone_size: many; d_call: .; j_call: TRBJ1-3; v_call: TRBV20-1
cdr3_aa: CASSLTGQIGIETQYF; cdr3_nt: TGTGCCAGCAGCTTAACAGGGCAAATAGGGATCGAGACCCAGTACTTC; clone_size: .; d_call: .; j_call: TRBJ2-5; v_call: TRBV7-3
cdr3_aa: CSARDQGQGGEKLFF; cdr3_nt: TGCAGTGCTAGAGATCAGGGACAGGGGGGTGAAAAACTGTTTTTT; clone_size: .; d_call: TRBD1; j_call: TRBJ1-4; v_call: TRBV20-1
cdr3_aa: CASSQIGQGYEQYF; cdr3_nt: TGTGCCAGCAGCCAGATCGGACAGGGGTACGAGCAGTACTTC; clone_size: .; d_call: TRBD1; j_call: TRBJ2-7; v_call: TRBV2
cdr3_aa: CASSPYVEENEQFF; cdr3_nt: TGTGCCAGCTCACCCTACGTCGAAGAGAATGAGCAGTTCTTC; clone_size: few; d_call: .; j_call: TRBJ2-1; v_call: TRBV18
cdr3_aa: CATKGAGGEGEQFF; cdr3_nt: TGTGCCACCAAGGGTGCAGGGGGCGAGGGTGAGCAGTTCTTC; clone_size: few; d_call: TRBD1; j_call: TRBJ2-1; v_call: TRBV24-1
cdr3_aa: CASSLGRFETQYF; cdr3_nt: TGTGCCAGCAGCTTAGGAAGGTTTGAGACCCAGTACTTC; clone_size: few; d_call: .; j_call: TRBJ2-5; v_call: TRBV7-9
cdr3_aa: CASTWRSYNEQFF; cdr3_nt: TGTGCCAGCACCTGGAGGTCCTACAATGAGCAGTTCTTC; clone_size: few; d_call: .; j_call: TRBJ2-1; v_call: TRBV11-3
cdr3_aa: CASSTPRAGRNQETQYF; cdr3_nt: TGTGCCAGCAGCACCCCCCGAGCCGGCAGGAACCAAGAGACCCAGTACTTC; clone_size: many; d_call: .; j_call: TRBJ2-5; v_call: TRBV9
cdr3_aa: CASSRGWDQPQHF; cdr3_nt: TGTGCCAGCAGCCGTGGCTGGGATCAGCCCCAGCATTTT; clone_size: many; d_call: .; j_call: TRBJ1-5; v_call: TRBV11-3
cdr3_aa: CSVRDTSEAFF; cdr3_nt: TGCAGCGTACGGGACACATCTGAAGCTTTCTTT; clone_size: .; d_call: .; j_call: TRBJ1-1; v_call: TRBV29-1
cdr3_aa: CASSYSGVRPNNQPQHF; cdr3_nt: TGTGCCAGCAGTTACTCTGGGGTCAGGCCAAACAATCAGCCCCAGCATTTT; clone_size: many; d_call: .; j_call: TRBJ1-5; v_call: TRBV6-2/TRBV6-3
cdr3_aa: CASSLNPGADSNQPQHF; cdr3_nt: TGTGCCAGCTCACTAAATCCGGGGGCGGATAGCAATCAGCCCCAGCATTTT; clone_size: .; d_call: .; j_call: TRBJ1-5; v_call: TRBV18
cdr3_aa: CASREEQDSTDTQYF; cdr3_nt: TGTGCCAGCAGAGAAGAACAGGACAGCACAGATACGCAGTATTTT; clone_size: many; d_call: .; j_call: TRBJ2-3; v_call: TRBV13
cdr3_aa: CAISTPILDSGANVLTF; cdr3_nt: TGTGCCATCAGCACACCCATTCTCGATTCTGGGGCCAACGTCCTGACTTTC; clone_size: many; d_call: .; j_call: TRBJ2-6; v_call: TRBV10-3
cdr3_aa: CASSLDLISGDNNEQFF; cdr3_nt: TGTGCCAGCAGCTTAGATCTGATTAGCGGGGATAACAATGAGCAGTTCTTC; clone_size: many; d_call: TRBD2; j_call: TRBJ2-1; v_call: TRBV11-3
cdr3_aa: CASRGAGVQSYEQYF; cdr3_nt: TGTGCCAGCAGAGGAGCGGGGGTGCAGTCCTACGAGCAGTACTTC; clone_size: many; d_call: TRBD2; j_call: TRBJ2-7; v_call: TRBV28
cdr3_aa: CASSEVTSTDTQYF; cdr3_nt: TGTGCCAGCAGTGAAGTGACTAGCACAGATACGCAGTATTTT; clone_size: many; d_call: .; j_call: TRBJ2-3; v_call: TRBV2
cdr3_aa: CASSLRTGAARYGYTF; cdr3_nt: TGTGCCAGCAGCCTACGCACAGGGGCGGCGCGCTATGGCTACACCTTC; clone_size: .; d_call: .; j_call: TRBJ1-2; v_call: TRBV21-1
cdr3_aa: CASSLVRTTDTQYF; cdr3_nt: TGTGCCAGCAGTTTAGTCAGGACCACAGATACGCAGTATTTT; clone_size: .; d_call: .; j_call: TRBJ2-3; v_call: TRBV27
cdr3_aa: CASSLFLGPNTEAFF; cdr3_nt: TGTGCCAGCAGTTTGTTTCTGGGCCCAAACACTGAAGCTTTCTTT; clone_size: many; d_call: .; j_call: TRBJ1-1; v_call: TRBV11-2
cdr3_aa: CASSLARGVNTEAFF; cdr3_nt: TGCGCCAGCAGCTTGGCGCGTGGGGTGAACACTGAAGCTTTCTTT; clone_size: many; d_call: .; j_call: TRBJ1-1; v_call: TRBV5-1
cdr3_aa: CATNPLGPKNSPLHF; cdr3_nt: TGTGCCACTAACCCACTAGGACCGAAGAATTCACCCCTCCACTTT; clone_size: .; d_call: .; j_call: TRBJ1-6; v_call: TRBV6-5
cdr3_aa: CASSLNEDTEAFF; cdr3_nt: TGTGCCAGCAGCTTAAACGAAGACACTGAAGCTTTCTTT; clone_size: .; d_call: .; j_call: TRBJ1-1; v_call: TRBV7-7
cdr3_aa: CAAGLAGRTGELFF; cdr3_nt: TGTGCCGCCGGACTAGCGGGACGTACCGGGGAGCTGTTTTTT; clone_size: few; d_call: TRBD2; j_call: TRBJ2-2; v_call: TRBV10-3
cdr3_aa: CASSSEVTSGNQEQFF; cdr3_nt: TGTGCCAGCAGCTCGGAGGTGACTAGCGGGAACCAGGAGCAGTTCTTC; clone_size: .; d_call: TRBD2; j_call: TRBJ2-1; v_call: TRBV11-2
cdr3_aa: CASSSPAGVGYEQYF; cdr3_nt: TGTGCCAGCAGCTCCCCCGCGGGGGTAGGATACGAGCAGTACTTC; clone_size: few; d_call: TRBD2; j_call: TRBJ2-7; v_call: TRBV11-2
cdr3_aa: CASSLLGDRDNSPLHF; cdr3_nt: TGTGCCAGCAGCCTTTTAGGGGACAGGGATAATTCACCCCTCCACTTT; clone_size: .; d_call: TRBD1; j_call: TRBJ1-6; v_call: TRBV3-1
cdr3_aa: CASSLSELAIEYF; cdr3_nt: TGTGCCAGCAGTTTATCGGAACTGGCTATTGAGTACTTC; clone_size: once; d_call: .; j_call: TRBJ2-7; v_call: TRBV28
cdr3_aa: CASSPTGYQETQYF; cdr3_nt: TGTGCCAGCTCCCCGACAGGGTACCAAGAGACCCAGTACTTC; clone_size: .; d_call: TRBD1; j_call: TRBJ2-5; v_call: TRBV18
cdr3_aa: CASSIQGKTYEQYF; cdr3_nt: TGTGCCAGCAGTATACAGGGGAAAACCTACGAGCAGTACTTC; clone_size: .; d_call: TRBD1; j_call: TRBJ2-7; v_call: TRBV28
cdr3_aa: CASSRTGQAGYTF; cdr3_nt: TGTGCCAGCAGCCGCACCGGACAGGCCGGGTACACCTTC; clone_size: many; d_call: TRBD1; j_call: TRBJ1-2; v_call: TRBV5-6